The following is a T cell receptor (beta chain) sequence with its context. Its antigen is currently unknown. This entry belongs to a study of cytomegalovirus exposure and HLA in healthy donors. PCR primers comprised 60 Vbeta and 13 Jbeta primers. Generated by immunoSEQ multiplex PCR, the TCRdb table keeps only in-frame clones and is missing some. The repertoire holds 130,000 to 150,000 clones, 79% seen once, with 6.5% to 8% in the top ten. Overall study results and limits: Later analysis reportedly placed an Asian-associated ancestry cluster below the roughly 690-donor mean in N-insertions. It is likely that the observed cluster of highly shared sequence variants was a sequencing artifact. Later, TCR association rates were found to vary by HLA locus, highest for DRB1 and lowest for HLA-C. A later analysis linked a missense DCLRE1C variant to TCR beta V- and J-gene trimming.

Trimming removed 4 bases at V and 0 bases at J, with 12 bases between. Germline CDR1 is SGHKS and CDR2 is YYEKEE (reference sequence). This CDR3 has 15 amino acids. The genes are TRBV5-5 and TRBJ2-3, with D perhaps matching TRBD1 (6 bases). This clonotype was sampled from a woman aged 40 to 50 in good health and CMV-seropositive. Sample: PBMCs. The CDR3 region is CASSLTGQSTDTQYF. The CDR3 coding sequence is TGTGCCAGCAGCCTGACGGGACAAAGCACAGATACGCAGTATTTT. Using reference TRBV5-5 and TRBJ2-3 for the parts outside the CDR3, the full variable domain is DAGVTQSPTHLIKTRGQQVTLRCSPISGHKSVSWYQQVLGQGPQFIFQYYEKEERGRGNFPDRFSARQFPNYSSELNVNALLLGDSALYLCASSLTGQSTDTQYFGPGTRLTVL.